The 14 T cell receptor beta chains in this list originate from one sample, sequenced in a study of cytomegalovirus exposure and HLA in healthy donors. Primers: 60 Vbeta forward and 13 Jbeta reverse. Sequencing was performed with immunoSEQ multiplex PCR; in TCRdb, only in-frame clones are kept and a portion is missing. Of about 150,000 clones in the sample, 79% were seen once. The source material was PBMCs. These receptors were taken from a man aged 50-60 years in good health and CMV-seropositive.

For this clone: One junction end does not reproduce the germline sequence, and a read error may be involved. The CDR3, as DNA: TGTGCCAGCACCTTACGGGAAAGCACAGATACGCAGTATTTT. The encoded protein is CASTLRESTDTQYF. V and J are TRBV7-8 and TRBJ2-3, with D tentatively TRBD2 (5 bases). There are 14 residues in the CDR3. From germline, CDR1 is SGHVS and CDR2 FQNEAQ.

V usage is TRBV19 and J usage is TRBJ2-2; D unclear. Germline loops: CDR1 LNHDA, CDR2 SQIVND (reference sequence). This CDR3 is 12 amino acids long. The V end lost 6 bases, the J end lost 4 bases, and 6 bases lay between the germline ends. The CDR3 DNA is TGTGCCAGTAGGCCACTCACCGGGGAGCTGTTTTTT. Amino acids: CASRPLTGELFF. Complete variable domain (other parts from reference TRBV19 and TRBJ2-2): DGGITQSPKYLFRKEGQNVTLSCEQNLNHDAMYWYRQDPGQGLRLIYYSQIVNDFQKGDIAEGYSVSREKKESFPLTVTSAQKNPTAFYLCASRPLTGELFFGEGSRLTVL.

The chain carries TRBV19 and TRBJ2-4; 8 positions match TRBD1. CDR1 and CDR2 (germline): LNHDA, SQIVND (reference sequence). V lost 6 bases to trimming and J lost 6 bases; unmatched junction nucleotides: 7. The CDR3 runs to 14 residues. CDR3 in amino acids: CASREQGGRNIQYF. The CDR3 DNA sequence: TGTGCCAGTAGAGAACAGGGGGGTAGAAACATTCAGTACTTC.

This clone was recorded once. CDR3 loop: CASSWTSGSGSTDTQYF. CDR3 DNA: TGTGCCAGCAGTTGGACTAGCGGGAGTGGTAGCACAGATACGCAGTATTTT. The chain combines TRBV28 with TRBJ2-3; the match to TRBD2 covers 13 bases. CDR3 length: 17 amino acids. The junction had 4 bases not matched to a gene; V was cut back by 4 bases and J by 0 bases. CDR1 and CDR2 from the germline V gene are MDHEN and SYDVKM. Drawing the rest from reference TRBV28 and TRBJ2-3, the complete variable domain is DVKVTQSSRYLVKRTGEKVFLECVQDMDHENMFWYRQDPGLGLRLIYFSYDVKMKEKGDIPEGYSVSREKKERFSLILESASTNQTSMYLCASSWTSGSGSTDTQYFGPGTRLTVL.

The rearrangement joins TRBV27 to TRBJ2-1; D gene uncertain. V lost 0 bases and J lost 4, with 10 bases in between. Germline CDR1 MNHEY, CDR2 SMNVEV (reference sequence). The CDR3 runs 15 residues. CDR3 DNA sequence: TGTGCCAGCAGTTTATCGAGTTCCGTATACAATGAGCAGTTCTTC. Translating gives CASSLSSSVYNEQFF.

The table lists this clone with a few counts. The chain links TRBV4-1 to TRBJ1-1, with no clear D. The germline CDR1 and CDR2 sequences are MGHRA and YSYEKL. V was clipped by 0 bases and J by 9 bases, with 8 bases between them. This CDR3 has 12 amino acids. The CDR3 nucleotides read TGCGCCAGCAGCCAAGATTGGGCTAAAGCTTTCTTT. Its translation: CASSQDWAKAFF.

This clone was detected once. This sequence joins TRBV4-1 and TRBJ1-2; no reliable D call. Per germline, CDR1 MGHRA and CDR2 YSYEKL. The CDR3 extends over 15 amino acids. Trimming took 3 bases from V and 8 from J, leaving 19 bases between them. CDR3 nucleotides: TGCGCCAGCAGCCAGGACGGACTGCTAATCGGGGGCTACACCTTC. This translates into CASSQDGLLIGGYTF.

The chain carries TRBV4-1 and TRBJ2-7; 9 bases fit TRBD1. The germline V gene encodes CDR1 MGHRA and CDR2 YSYEKL. The length of the CDR3 is 15 residues. Germline trimming cut 4 bases from V and 3 bases from J; bases unmatched to any gene: 7. CDR3 in amino acids: CASSPEDRGVYEQYF. Here the CDR3 DNA reads TGCGCCAGCAGCCCAGAGGACAGGGGAGTCTACGAGCAGTACTTC.

This clone occurred a few times. The gene calls are TRBV11-1 and TRBJ2-5, with TRBD1 matching 8 bases. V was pared by 0 bases and J by 4 bases, with 1 base of the junction left unmatched. The CDR3 sequence is 14 residues long. The V gene's germline CDR1 is SGHAT and CDR2 FQDESV (reference sequence). CDR3 sequence (DNA): TGTGCCAGCAGCTTAGCAGGACAGGGAGAGACCCAGTACTTC. Amino acid sequence: CASSLAGQGETQYF. The whole variable domain, remainder taken from reference TRBV11-1 and TRBJ2-5, is EAEVAQSPRYKITEKSQAVAFWCDPISGHATLYWYRQILGQGPELLVQFQDESVVDDSQLPKDRFSAERLKGVDSTLKIQPAELGDSAMYLCASSLAGQGETQYFGPGTRLLVL.

The rearrangement joins TRBV5-1 to TRBJ1-5; TRBD1 aligns across 11 bases. The J segment lost 2 bases and the V segment lost 4 bases, leaving 2 bases of the junction unmatched. Per germline, CDR1 SGHRS and CDR2 YFSETQ. The CDR3 loop spans 15 amino acids. The CDR3 loop is CASSEGQGGNQPQHF. CDR3 nucleotide sequence: TGCGCCAGCAGCGAGGGACAGGGGGGCAATCAGCCCCAGCATTTT.

The chain has TRBV12-5 and TRBJ2-1; D is unclear. The CDR3 is 12 amino acids. Trimming stripped 4 bases from V and 9 bases from J, with 10 bases between. Germline CDR1 reads LGHNT; CDR2 reads FRNRAP. The CDR3 region is CASGSLTGEQFF. DNA for the CDR3: TGTGCTAGTGGTTCCCTTACGGGTGAGCAGTTCTTC. The full variable domain, its missing parts supplied by reference TRBV12-5 and TRBJ2-1, is DARVTQTPRHKVTEMGQEVTMRCQPILGHNTVFWYRQTMMQGLELLAYFRNRAPLDDSGMPKDRFSAEMPDATLATLKIQPSEPRDSAVYFCASGSLTGEQFFGPGTRLTVL.

The gene calls are TRBV9 and TRBJ2-2; the match to TRBD1 covers 10 bases. V lost 4 bases to trimming and J lost 2 bases; unmatched junction nucleotides: 5. From germline, CDR1 is SGDLS and CDR2 YYNGEE. The CDR3 contains 16 residues. CDR3 DNA: TGTGCCAGCAGCCCCCGGACAGGGGGAAACACCGGGGAGCTGTTTTTT. This sequence encodes CASSPRTGGNTGELFF.

The gene calls are TRBV2 and TRBJ2-2; D is unresolved. The CDR3 runs to 15 residues. Germline CDR1 reads SNHLY; CDR2 reads FYNNEI. Trimming left V 4 bases short and J 4 bases short, with 13 bases between. The CDR3 reads CASSVEQFGTGELFF. The CDR3 nucleotides are TGTGCCAGCAGTGTAGAACAGTTTGGCACCGGGGAGCTGTTTTTT. The entire variable domain, with the rest obtained from reference TRBV2 and TRBJ2-2, is as follows: EPEVTQTPSHQVTQMGQEVILRCVPISNHLYFYWYRQILGQKVEFLVSFYNNEISEKSEIFDDQFSVERPDGSNFTLKIRSTKLEDSAMYFCASSVEQFGTGELFFGEGSRLTVL.

V usage is TRBV5-1 and J usage is TRBJ2-3, with TRBD2 matching over 16 bases. CDR1 and CDR2 (germline): SGHRS, YFSETQ. The CDR3 totals 17 residues. Trimming removed 3 bases from V and 3 bases from J; junction bases left unmatched: 4. CDR3 DNA: TGCGCCAGCAGCTGGGGGACTAGCGGGAGGGGAACAGATACGCAGTATTTT. This sequence encodes CASSWGTSGRGTDTQYF.